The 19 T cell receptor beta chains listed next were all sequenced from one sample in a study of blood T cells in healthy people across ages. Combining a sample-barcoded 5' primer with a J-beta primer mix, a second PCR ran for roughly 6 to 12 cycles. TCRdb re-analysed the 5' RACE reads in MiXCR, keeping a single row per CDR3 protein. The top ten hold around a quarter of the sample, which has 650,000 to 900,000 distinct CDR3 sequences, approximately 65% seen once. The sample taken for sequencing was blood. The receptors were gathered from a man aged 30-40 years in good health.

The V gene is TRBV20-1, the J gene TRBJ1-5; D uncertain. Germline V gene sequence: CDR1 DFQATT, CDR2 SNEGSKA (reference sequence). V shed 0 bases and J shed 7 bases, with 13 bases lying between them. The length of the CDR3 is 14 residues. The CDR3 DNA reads TGCAGTGCTAGAGATCCTAAGGGAACCCAGCCCCAGCATTTT. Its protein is CSARDPKGTQPQHF.

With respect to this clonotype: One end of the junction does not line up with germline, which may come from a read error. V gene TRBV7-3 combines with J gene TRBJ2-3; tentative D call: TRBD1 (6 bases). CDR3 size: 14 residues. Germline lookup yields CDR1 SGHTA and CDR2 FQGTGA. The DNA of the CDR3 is TGTGCCAGCAGCTTAAACAGGGTCACAGATACGCGGTATTTT. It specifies CASSLNRVTDTRYF.

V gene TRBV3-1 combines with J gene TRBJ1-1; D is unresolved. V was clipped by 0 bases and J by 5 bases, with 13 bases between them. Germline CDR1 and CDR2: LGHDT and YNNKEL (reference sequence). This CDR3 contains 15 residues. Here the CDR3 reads CASSQDQRARTEAFF. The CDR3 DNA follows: TGTGCCAGCAGCCAAGATCAGAGGGCGAGGACTGAAGCTTTCTTT.

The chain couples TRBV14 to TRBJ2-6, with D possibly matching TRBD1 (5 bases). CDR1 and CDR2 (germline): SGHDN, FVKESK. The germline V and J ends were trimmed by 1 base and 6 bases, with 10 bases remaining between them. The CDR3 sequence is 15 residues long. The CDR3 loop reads CASSQVRGSANVLTF. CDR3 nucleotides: TGTGCCAGCAGCCAAGTAAGGGGTTCGGCCAACGTCCTGACTTTC.

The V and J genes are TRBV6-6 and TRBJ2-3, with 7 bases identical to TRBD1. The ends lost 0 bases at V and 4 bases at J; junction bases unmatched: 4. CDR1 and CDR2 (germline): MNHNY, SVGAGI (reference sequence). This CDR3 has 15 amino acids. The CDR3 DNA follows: TGTGCCAGCAGTTACTCGAGCGACAGGGCAGATACGCAGTATTTT. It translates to CASSYSSDRADTQYF.

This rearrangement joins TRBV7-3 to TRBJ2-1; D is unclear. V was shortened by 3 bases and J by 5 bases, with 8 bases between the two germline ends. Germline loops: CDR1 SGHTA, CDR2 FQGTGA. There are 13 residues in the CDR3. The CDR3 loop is CASSFAMHNEQFF. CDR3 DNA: TGTGCCAGCAGCTTCGCTATGCACAATGAGCAGTTCTTC.

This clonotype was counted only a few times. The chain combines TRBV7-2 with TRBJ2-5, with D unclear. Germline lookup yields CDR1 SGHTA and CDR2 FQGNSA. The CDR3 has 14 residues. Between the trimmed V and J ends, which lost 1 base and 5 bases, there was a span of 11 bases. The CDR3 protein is CASSLVSARETQYF. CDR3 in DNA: TGTGCCAGCAGCTTAGTGTCAGCGCGGGAGACCCAGTACTTC.

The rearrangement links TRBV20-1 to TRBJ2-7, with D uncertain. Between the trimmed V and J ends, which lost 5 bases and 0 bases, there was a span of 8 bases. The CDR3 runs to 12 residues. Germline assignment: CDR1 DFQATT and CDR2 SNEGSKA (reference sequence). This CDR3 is CSAPTSSYEQYF. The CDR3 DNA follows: TGCAGTGCTCCGACGTCCTCCTACGAGCAGTACTTC.

This CDR3 is CATSDLSSSYNSPLHF. CDR3 DNA sequence: TGTGCCACCAGTGATTTATCAAGCTCCTATAATTCACCCCTCCACTTT. V is TRBV24-1 and J is TRBJ1-6, with D unclear. The CDR3 has 16 residues. The V gene lost 1 base and the J gene lost 0 bases, with 6 bases spanning the gap. Germline V gene lookup returns CDR1 KGHDR and CDR2 SFDVKD.

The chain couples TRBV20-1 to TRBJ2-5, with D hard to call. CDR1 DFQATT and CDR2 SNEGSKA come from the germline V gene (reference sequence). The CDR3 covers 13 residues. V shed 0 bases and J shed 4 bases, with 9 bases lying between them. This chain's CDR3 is CSARDTESETQYF. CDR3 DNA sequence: TGCAGTGCTAGAGATACTGAATCAGAGACCCAGTACTTC.

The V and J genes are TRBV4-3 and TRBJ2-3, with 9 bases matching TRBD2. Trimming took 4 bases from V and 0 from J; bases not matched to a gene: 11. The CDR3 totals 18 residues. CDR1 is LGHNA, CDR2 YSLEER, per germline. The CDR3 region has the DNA TGCGCCAGCAGCCCATTAATAGCGGGGGCGATTAGCACAGATACGCAGTATTTT. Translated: CASSPLIAGAISTDTQYF.

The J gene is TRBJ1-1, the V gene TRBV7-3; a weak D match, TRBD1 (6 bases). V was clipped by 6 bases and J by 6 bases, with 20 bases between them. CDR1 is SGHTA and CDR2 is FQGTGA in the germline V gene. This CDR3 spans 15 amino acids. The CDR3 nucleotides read TGTGCCAGCAGGCTTAGGGCCTCCCAGGGGTCTGAAGCTTTCTTT. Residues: CASRLRASQGSEAFF.

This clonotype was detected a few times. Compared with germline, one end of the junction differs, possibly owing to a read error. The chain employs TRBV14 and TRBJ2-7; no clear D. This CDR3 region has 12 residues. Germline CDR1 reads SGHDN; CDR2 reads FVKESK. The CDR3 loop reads CASSQVGNEQYF. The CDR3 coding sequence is TGTGCCAGCAGTCAAGTGGGGAACGAGCAGTACTTC.

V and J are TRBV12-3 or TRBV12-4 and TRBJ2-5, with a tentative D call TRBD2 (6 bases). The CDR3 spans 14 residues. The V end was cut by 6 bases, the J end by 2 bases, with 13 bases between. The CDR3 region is CASRVGGEQETQYF. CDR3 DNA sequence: TGTGCCAGCAGGGTAGGAGGGGAACAAGAGACCCAGTACTTC.

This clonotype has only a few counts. The CDR3 nucleotides read TGCAGCGTTGATGGGAGGCTGAACTCTGGGGCCAACGTCCTGACTTTC. This encodes CSVDGRLNSGANVLTF. The chain combines TRBV29-1 with TRBJ2-6; perhaps TRBD2 as D (6 bases). V gave up 3 bases and J gave up 0 bases, with 12 bases separating them. The CDR3 spans 16 residues. Germline V lookup: CDR1 SQVTM, CDR2 ANQGSEA.

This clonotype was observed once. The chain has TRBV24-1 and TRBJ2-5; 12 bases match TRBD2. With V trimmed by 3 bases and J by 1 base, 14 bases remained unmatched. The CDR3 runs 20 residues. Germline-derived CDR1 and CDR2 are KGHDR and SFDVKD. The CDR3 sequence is CATSDTSLAGGPASQETQYF. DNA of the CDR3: TGTGCCACCAGTGATACCTCACTAGCGGGGGGACCCGCATCCCAAGAGACCCAGTACTTC.

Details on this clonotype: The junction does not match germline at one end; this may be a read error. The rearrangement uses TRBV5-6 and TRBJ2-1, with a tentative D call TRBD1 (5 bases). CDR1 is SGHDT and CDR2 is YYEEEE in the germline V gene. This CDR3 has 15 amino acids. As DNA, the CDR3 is TGTGCCAGCAGCCAGATACGGACAACCTACACTGAGCAGTTCTTC. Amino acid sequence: CASSQIRTTYTEQFF.

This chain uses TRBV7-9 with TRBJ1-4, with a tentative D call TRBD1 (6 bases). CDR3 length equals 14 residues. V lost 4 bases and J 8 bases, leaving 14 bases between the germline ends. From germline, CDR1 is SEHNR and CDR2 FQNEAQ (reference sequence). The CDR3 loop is CASSSQGKGEKLFF. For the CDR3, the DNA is TGTGCCAGCAGCTCTCAGGGGAAAGGCGAAAAACTGTTTTTT.

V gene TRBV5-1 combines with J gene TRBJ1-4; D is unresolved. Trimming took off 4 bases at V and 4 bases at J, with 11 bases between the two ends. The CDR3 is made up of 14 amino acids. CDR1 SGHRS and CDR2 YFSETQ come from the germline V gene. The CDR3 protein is CASSPGRDNEKLFF. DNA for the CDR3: TGCGCCAGCAGCCCCGGACGGGATAATGAAAAACTGTTTTTT.